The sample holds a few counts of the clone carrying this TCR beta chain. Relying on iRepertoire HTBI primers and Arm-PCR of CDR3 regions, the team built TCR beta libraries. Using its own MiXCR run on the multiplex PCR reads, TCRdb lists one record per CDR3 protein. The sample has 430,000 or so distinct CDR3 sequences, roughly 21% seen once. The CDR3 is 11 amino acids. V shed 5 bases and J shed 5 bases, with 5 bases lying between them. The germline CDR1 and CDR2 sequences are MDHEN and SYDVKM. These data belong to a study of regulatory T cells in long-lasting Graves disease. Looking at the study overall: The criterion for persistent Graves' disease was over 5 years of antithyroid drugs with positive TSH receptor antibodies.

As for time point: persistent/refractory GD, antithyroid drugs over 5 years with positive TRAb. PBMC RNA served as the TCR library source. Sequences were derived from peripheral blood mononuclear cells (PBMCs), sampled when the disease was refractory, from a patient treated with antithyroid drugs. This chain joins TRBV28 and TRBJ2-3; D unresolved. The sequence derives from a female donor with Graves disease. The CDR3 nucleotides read TGTGCCAGCAGTGGGTTAGATACGCAGTATTTT. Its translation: CASSGLDTQYF.